This TCR beta chain was sequenced in a study of blood T cell repertoires in COVID-19. About the study: Samples came from the United States, Italy and Spain, spanning acute and convalescent COVID-19.

Trimming took 5 bases from V and 5 from J; bases not matched to a gene: 4. CDR3 length: 13 residues. Per germline, CDR1 PRHDT and CDR2 FYEKMQ (reference sequence). Assay used: immunoSEQ multiplex PCR; TCRdb lists only in-frame clones, some missing. The repertoire has 150,000 to 200,000 clones, more than 65% of them found once; the top ten carry around 16%. The rearrangement uses TRBV13 and TRBJ2-5; 8 nucleotides agree with TRBD2. This TCR came from a woman between 50 and 59 years old with acute COVID-19. The sequenced material came from PBMCs or T cells enriched from blood (not recorded which). The CDR3 protein is CASSMRLAETQYF. The CDR3 region has the DNA TGTGCCAGCAGCATGAGACTAGCGGAGACCCAGTACTTC.